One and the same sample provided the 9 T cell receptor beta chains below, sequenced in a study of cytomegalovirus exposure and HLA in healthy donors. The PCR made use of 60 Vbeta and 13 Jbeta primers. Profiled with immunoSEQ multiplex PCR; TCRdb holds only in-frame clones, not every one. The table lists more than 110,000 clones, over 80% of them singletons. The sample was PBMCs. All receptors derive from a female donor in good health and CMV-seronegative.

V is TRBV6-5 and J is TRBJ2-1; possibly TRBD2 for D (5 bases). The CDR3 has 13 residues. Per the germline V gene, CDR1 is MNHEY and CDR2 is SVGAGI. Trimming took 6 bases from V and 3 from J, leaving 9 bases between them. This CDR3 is CASRAGSYNEQFF. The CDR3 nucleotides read TGTGCCAGCAGGGCTGGGAGCTACAATGAGCAGTTCTTC.

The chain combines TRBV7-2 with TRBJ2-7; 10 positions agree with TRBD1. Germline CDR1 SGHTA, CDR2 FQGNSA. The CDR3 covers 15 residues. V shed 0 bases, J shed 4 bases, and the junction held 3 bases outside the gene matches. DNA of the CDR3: TGTGCCAGCAGCTTAGCGGGGGGACAGGGGTACGAGCAGTACTTC. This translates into CASSLAGGQGYEQYF.

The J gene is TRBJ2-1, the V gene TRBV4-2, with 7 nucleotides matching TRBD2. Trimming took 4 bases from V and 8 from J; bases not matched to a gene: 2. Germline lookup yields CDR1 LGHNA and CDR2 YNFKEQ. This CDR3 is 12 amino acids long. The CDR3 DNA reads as TGTGCCAGCAGCCCTAGCGGCGATGAGCAGTTCTTC. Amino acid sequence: CASSPSGDEQFF.

In DNA, the CDR3 is TGTGCCAGCAGTGACTCACAGGGCCCCTACAATGAGCAGTTCTTC. This encodes CASSDSQGPYNEQFF. The chain recombines TRBV6-4 with TRBJ2-1; D may be TRBD1 (6 bases). Deletions cut 0 bases from V and 2 bases from J, with 8 bases between. The CDR3 is made up of 15 amino acids. The germline CDR1 and CDR2 sequences are MRHNA and SNTAGT.

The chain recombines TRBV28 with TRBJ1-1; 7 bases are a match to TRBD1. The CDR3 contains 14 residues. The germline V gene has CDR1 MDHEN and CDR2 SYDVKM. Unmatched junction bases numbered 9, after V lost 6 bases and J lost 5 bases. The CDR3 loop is CASRWGTEETEAFF. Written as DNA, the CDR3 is TGTGCCAGCAGGTGGGGGACAGAGGAAACTGAAGCTTTCTTT.

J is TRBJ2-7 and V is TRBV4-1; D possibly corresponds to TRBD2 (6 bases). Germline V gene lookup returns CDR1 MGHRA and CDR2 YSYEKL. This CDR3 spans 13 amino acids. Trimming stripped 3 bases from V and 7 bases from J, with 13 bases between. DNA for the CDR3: TGCGCCAGCAGCCAGAGAACTAGCTCGGAGCAGTACTTC. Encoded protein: CASSQRTSSEQYF.

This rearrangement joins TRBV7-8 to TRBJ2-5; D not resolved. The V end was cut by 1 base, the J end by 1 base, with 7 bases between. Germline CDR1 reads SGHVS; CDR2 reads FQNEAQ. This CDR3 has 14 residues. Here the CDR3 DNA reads TGTGCCAGCAGCTTAGTTGGGCTCCAAGAGACCCAGTACTTC. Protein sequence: CASSLVGLQETQYF.

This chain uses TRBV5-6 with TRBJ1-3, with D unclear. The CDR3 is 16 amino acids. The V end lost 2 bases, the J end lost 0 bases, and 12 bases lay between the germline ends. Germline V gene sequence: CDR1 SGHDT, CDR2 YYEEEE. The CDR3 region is CASSFSIVSSGNTIYF. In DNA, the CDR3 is TGTGCCAGCAGCTTCTCAATCGTGAGCTCTGGAAACACCATATATTTT.

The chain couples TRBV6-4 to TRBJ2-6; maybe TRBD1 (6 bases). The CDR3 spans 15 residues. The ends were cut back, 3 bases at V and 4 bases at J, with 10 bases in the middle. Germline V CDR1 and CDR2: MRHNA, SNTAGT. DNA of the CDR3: TGTGCCAGCAGTGAGGGACACCCGGGGGCCAACGTCCTGACTTTC. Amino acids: CASSEGHPGANVLTF.